These 25 T cell receptor beta chains were sequenced from one sample in a study of chemoradiotherapy in HPV16-positive cancers. Measured with immunoSEQ multiplex PCR; TCRdb has only the in-frame clones, and not every one. The sample holds thousands of clones, roughly 84% seen once. The sequencing here drew on tumor tissue, taken from a patient who underwent chemoradiotherapy. The receptor set was obtained from a human donor with HPV-associated anogenital cancer.

This clone appeared a few times. This chain links TRBV14 with TRBJ1-6, with TRBD1 matching over 7 bases. V was pared by 0 bases and J by 9 bases, with 2 bases of the junction left unmatched. Germline loops: CDR1 SGHDN, CDR2 FVKESK. The length of the CDR3 is 14 residues. The CDR3 is CASSQEHRGSPLHF. The DNA for the CDR3 is TGTGCCAGCAGCCAAGAACACAGGGGTTCACCCCTCCACTTT.

This clone came up a few times. The V gene is TRBV18, the J gene TRBJ2-7; D might be TRBD1 (6 bases). Germline-derived CDR1 and CDR2 are KGHSH and LQKENI. The CDR3 contains 13 residues. V shed 3 bases and J shed 5 bases, with 11 bases lying between them. The CDR3 reads CASSPSGVNEQYF. The DNA for the CDR3 is TGTGCCAGCTCACCCTCAGGGGTCAACGAGCAGTACTTC.

The rearrangement joins TRBV7-2 to TRBJ2-1; TRBD2 might be the D (7 bases). This CDR3 contains 15 residues. V lost 2 bases and J lost 4, with 12 bases in between. Germline CDR1 and CDR2: SGHTA and FQGNSA. Written as DNA, the CDR3 is TGTGCCAGCAGCTTACTTCGGGGGGCTTACAATGAGCAGTTCTTC. Its translation: CASSLLRGAYNEQFF.

The rearrangement links TRBV7-7 to TRBJ2-2; TRBD2 matches 9 bases. The length of the CDR3 is 16 residues. Losses at the gene ends were 2 bases for V and 3 bases for J; bases not matched to a gene: 4. Germline loops: CDR1 SSHAT, CDR2 FNYEAQ (reference sequence). CDR3 in DNA: TGTGCCAGCAGCTTAAATAGCGGGGGTTACACCGGGGAGCTGTTTTTT. This codes for CASSLNSGGYTGELFF.

The chain has TRBV19 and TRBJ2-3; 16 nucleotides agree with TRBD2. The CDR3 has 18 amino acids. The V gene end was trimmed by 3 bases and the J gene end by 1 base; junction bases not matched to a gene: 4. Germline CDR1 is LNHDA and CDR2 is SQIVND (reference sequence). The CDR3 region is CASSMGLAGGPGTDTQYF. The CDR3 DNA reads TGTGCCAGTAGTATGGGACTAGCGGGGGGGCCAGGCACAGATACGCAGTATTTT. The whole variable domain, filled in from reference TRBV19 and TRBJ2-3, reads DGGITQSPKYLFRKEGQNVTLSCEQNLNHDAMYWYRQDPGQGLRLIYYSQIVNDFQKGDIAEGYSVSREKKESFPLTVTSAQKNPTAFYLCASSMGLAGGPGTDTQYFGPGTRLTVL.

V gene TRBV30 combines with J gene TRBJ1-1, with 11 positions matching TRBD1. Per the germline V gene, CDR1 is GTSNPN and CDR2 is SVGIG (reference sequence). The CDR3 length is 13 residues. J was trimmed by 7 bases and V by 1 base; bases with no gene match: 2. CDR3 in amino acids: CAWSGTGGGEAFF. DNA for the CDR3: TGTGCCTGGAGTGGGACAGGGGGCGGTGAAGCTTTCTTT.

This clone has more than one count but fewer than ten. This sequence joins TRBV30 and TRBJ1-6, with 9 bases identical to TRBD1. Germline V gene lookup returns CDR1 GTSNPN and CDR2 SVGIG (reference sequence). V lost 3 bases, J lost 6 bases, and 9 bases stayed unmatched. The length of the CDR3 is 16 residues. CDR3 in amino acids: CAWRKPGQGFNSPLHF. CDR3 DNA: TGTGCCTGGAGGAAACCGGGACAGGGCTTTAATTCACCCCTCCACTTT.

The chain links TRBV5-4 to TRBJ2-7, with D unresolved. The CDR3 contains 14 residues. Trimming pared 4 bases from V and 6 bases from J, leaving 17 bases between. Germline loops: CDR1 SGHNT, CDR2 YYREEE (reference sequence). The DNA of the CDR3 is TGTGCCAGCAGCCCGTACATGGATGTGGGCGAGCAGTACTTC. This encodes CASSPYMDVGEQYF.

The gene calls are TRBV7-9 and TRBJ2-1, with TRBD1 identical over 8 bases. Germline V gene sequence: CDR1 SEHNR, CDR2 FQNEAQ (reference sequence). This CDR3 spans 15 amino acids. V gave up 5 bases and J gave up 1 base; unmatched junction bases: 4. CDR3 bases: TGTGCCAGCAGCACGGGACAGGCTTCCTACAATGAGCAGTTCTTC. Protein sequence: CASSTGQASYNEQFF.

This clone qualifies as large. CDR3 nucleotide sequence: TGTGCCAGCAGCTTCCTAGCGGGGGGGGAGGGGACCCAGTACTTC. Translated, it gives CASSFLAGGEGTQYF. The V and J genes are TRBV5-5 and TRBJ2-5; 12 nucleotides match TRBD2. The CDR3 consists of 15 residues. V was clipped by 2 bases and J by 7 bases; unmatched bases: 6. Per germline, CDR1 SGHKS and CDR2 YYEKEE (reference sequence). Full variable domain (outside the CDR3, taken from reference TRBV5-5 and TRBJ2-5): DAGVTQSPTHLIKTRGQQVTLRCSPISGHKSVSWYQQVLGQGPQFIFQYYEKEERGRGNFPDRFSARQFPNYSSELNVNALLLGDSALYLCASSFLAGGEGTQYFGPGTRLLVL.

This chain connects TRBV6-5 to TRBJ1-6, with D perhaps matching TRBD1 (5 bases). Germline values: CDR1 MNHEY, CDR2 SVGAGI. CDR3 size: 15 residues. Deletions cut 0 bases from V and 8 bases from J, with 11 bases between. CDR3 nucleotide sequence: TGTGCCAGCAGTTACTCGCGGCAGGGAGATTCACCCCTCCACTTT. Encoded protein: CASSYSRQGDSPLHF.

The chain recombines TRBV6-6 with TRBJ2-2; D unresolved. V dropped 6 bases and J dropped 4 bases, with 15 bases sitting between them. This CDR3 spans 15 amino acids. Per germline, CDR1 MNHNY and CDR2 SVGAGI (reference sequence). CDR3 sequence (DNA): TGTGCCAGCAGCCCACGCATCACCGGCACCGGGGAGCTGTTTTTT. The encoded protein is CASSPRITGTGELFF.

In nucleotides, the CDR3 is TGTGCCAGCAGCGCAGGGACAGGGAACAATCAGCCCCAGCATTTT. Protein sequence: CASSAGTGNNQPQHF. The V gene is TRBV6-6, the J gene TRBJ1-5; 9 positions match TRBD1. V shed 6 bases and J 3 bases; nucleotides not matched to a gene: 6. The CDR3 consists of 15 residues. Looked up from germline, CDR1 is MNHNY and CDR2 is SVGAGI (reference sequence).

This clone showed up just once. The CDR3 DNA is TGTGCCAGCAGCGCCCTCGGCGGGGGGGCCTACGAGCAGTACTTC. Its protein is CASSALGGGAYEQYF. The chain links TRBV9 to TRBJ2-7; 9 positions match TRBD2. Trimming at V came to 3 bases and at J to 2 bases, leaving 6 bases not matched to a gene. CDR3 length equals 15 residues. The germline V gene has CDR1 SGDLS and CDR2 YYNGEE.

The V call is TRBV28, the J call TRBJ2-6, with D maybe TRBD1 (5 bases). The germline gives CDR1 MDHEN, CDR2 SYDVKM. The CDR3 sequence is 15 residues long. V lost 2 bases and J 0 bases, leaving 5 bases between the germline ends. CDR3 in amino acids: CASSLTGSGANVLTF. As DNA, the CDR3 is TGTGCCAGCAGTTTAACAGGCTCTGGGGCCAACGTCCTGACTTTC.

The gene calls are TRBV6-1 and TRBJ1-2, with TRBD1 as a possible D gene (6 bases). The germline CDR1 and CDR2 sequences are MNHNS and SASEGT. V gave up 2 bases and J gave up 4 bases, with 8 bases separating them. This CDR3 contains 13 residues. CDR3 DNA sequence: TGTGCCAGCAGTGAATCCAGGGGCTATGGCTACACCTTC. Translated, it gives CASSESRGYGYTF.

The CDR3 protein is CASADYEQYF. CDR3 DNA sequence: TGTGCCAGCGCTGACTACGAGCAGTACTTC. The chain carries TRBV2 and TRBJ2-7; D is uncertain. The CDR3 extends over 10 amino acids. V lost 8 bases and J lost 3, with 5 bases in between. CDR1 is SNHLY and CDR2 is FYNNEI in the germline V gene.

This clone was detected only once. The chain recombines TRBV12-1 with TRBJ2-7; the table's D call, TRBD1, was not checked against the DNA. TRBV12-1 is termed a pseudogene. The CDR3 runs to 15 residues. CDR3 loop: CASSFFWTESYEQYF. CDR3 DNA sequence: TGTGCCAGCAGCTTTTTCTGGACAGAATCCTACGAGCAGTACTTC.

Only one count was recorded for this clone. This sequence joins TRBV5-1 and TRBJ2-2; D may be TRBD2 (6 bases). Germline CDR1 and CDR2: SGHRS and YFSETQ. Trimming took off 4 bases at V and 1 base at J, with 17 bases between the two ends. The CDR3 loop spans 17 amino acids. DNA for the CDR3: TGCGCCAGCAGCGCACGGAGGGGAGGTCAGAACACCGGGGAGCTGTTTTTT. Translated, it gives CASSARRGGQNTGELFF.

V is TRBV5-5 and J is TRBJ2-7; D unclear. The germline V gene encodes CDR1 SGHKS and CDR2 YYEKEE (reference sequence). V lost 0 bases and J lost 1, with 8 bases in between. This CDR3 region has 14 residues. The CDR3 bases are TGTGCCAGCAGCTTGGTCGGACGGTCCTACGAGCAGTACTTC. Protein sequence: CASSLVGRSYEQYF.

The V gene is TRBV5-5, the J gene TRBJ1-5, with TRBD1 matching 7 bases. With 2 bases clipped from V and 0 bases from J, the junction kept 2 bases outside the gene matches. CDR3 length: 15 amino acids. Per germline, CDR1 SGHKS and CDR2 YYEKEE (reference sequence). The CDR3 DNA is TGTGCCAGCAGCTTACAGGGGTATAGCAATCAGCCCCAGCATTTT. As protein: CASSLQGYSNQPQHF.

The chain is built from TRBV27 and TRBJ2-7, with TRBD1 identical over 7 bases. This CDR3 has 14 residues. J lost 1 base, V lost 3 bases, and 3 bases had no gene match. The germline gives CDR1 MNHEY, CDR2 SMNVEV (reference sequence). The CDR3 coding sequence is TGTGCCAGCAGTTTCCGGGACAGATCCTACGAGCAGTACTTC. Translation: CASSFRDRSYEQYF.

The chain carries TRBV4-1 and TRBJ1-1, with a weak D call TRBD1 (5 bases). The length of the CDR3 is 13 residues. Trimming pared 4 bases from V and 5 bases from J, leaving 11 bases between. The germline CDR1 and CDR2 sequences are MGHRA and YSYEKL. The chain's CDR3 is CASSLGAYTEAFF. CDR3 nucleotide sequence: TGCGCCAGCAGCCTCGGGGCGTATACTGAAGCTTTCTTT.

V is TRBV7-6 and J is TRBJ2-2; possibly TRBD2 for D (6 bases). With 1 base removed from V and 0 bases from J, the gap between germline ends came to 12 bases. The CDR3 covers 17 residues. Germline CDR1 is SGHVS and CDR2 is FNYEAQ. The CDR3 is CASSLVPSGSNTGELFF. The CDR3 bases are TGTGCCAGCAGCTTAGTCCCCAGCGGGTCGAACACCGGGGAGCTGTTTTTT.

The rearrangement joins TRBV5-6 to TRBJ2-2, with no clear D. V lost 4 bases and J 7 bases, leaving 11 bases between the germline ends. Germline CDR1 is SGHDT and CDR2 is YYEEEE. The CDR3 totals 13 residues. CDR3 DNA sequence: TGTGCCAGCAGCCTCCTGGACGGCGGGGAGCTGTTTTTT. It specifies CASSLLDGGELFF. The complete variable domain, with remaining parts taken from reference TRBV5-6 and TRBJ2-2, reads DAGVTQSPTHLIKTRGQQVTLRCSPKSGHDTVSWYQQALGQGPQFIFQYYEEEERQRGNFPDRFSGHQFPNYSSELNVNALLLGDSALYLCASSLLDGGELFFGEGSRLTVL.